The 27 T cell receptor beta chains below all came from one sample that was sequenced in a study of circulating and synovial CD4+ cells in juvenile arthritis (dated by TCRdb to between 2013 and 2015). The library came from the immunoSEQ multiplex PCR assay. Entries here come from immuneACCESS through TCRdb and include only in-frame sequences with V and J called. Some clones fail to appear in such tables; in the studies checked, an unresolved V gene covers under half of the shortfall, and the cause of the remainder is unknown. Within this sample are around 13,000 clones, with approximately 88% of them counted one time only. 3% to 4% of the sample is held by the ten biggest clonotypes. The sample consisted of CD4+ T cells from synovial fluid. Receptor source: a human patient with juvenile idiopathic arthritis. Some clones in this sample may be carry-over from other donors' samples.

The gene calls are TRBV7-2 and TRBJ2-5, with D perhaps matching TRBD2 (6 bases). The V end was cut by 1 base, the J end by 5 bases, with 20 bases between. There are 17 residues in the CDR3. Germline V gene lookup returns CDR1 SGHTA and CDR2 FQGNSA. CDR3 loop: CASSLVGRRGGVETQYF. CDR3 bases: TGTGCCAGCAGCTTAGTTGGACGGAGGGGCGGGGTGGAGACCCAGTACTTC.

V gene TRBV5-4 combines with J gene TRBJ2-2; perhaps TRBD2 as D (7 bases). CDR1 is SGHNT and CDR2 is YYREEE in the germline V gene (reference sequence). This CDR3 is 14 amino acids long. V lost 1 base and J lost 7, with 11 bases in between. CDR3 nucleotides: TGTGCCAGCAGCTTGCGGGGGGCCAACGGGGAGCTGTTTTTT. It encodes CASSLRGANGELFF.

In its sample, this clone was seen once. CDR3 loop: CASSLVTGGSISGYTF. The CDR3, as DNA: TGTGCCAGCAGCTTAGTGACAGGGGGCTCAATCAGTGGCTACACCTTC. The chain uses TRBV11-2 and TRBJ1-2; 10 bases map to TRBD1. Germline CDR1 is SGHAT and CDR2 is FQNNGV. The CDR3 extends over 16 amino acids. Trimming cost V 1 base and J 7 bases; bases outside gene matches: 9. The variable domain in full, with the rest retrieved from reference TRBV11-2 and TRBJ1-2, is EAGVAQSPRYKIIEKRQSVAFWCNPISGHATLYWYQQILGQGPKLLIQFQNNGVVDDSQLPKDRFSAERLKGVDSTLKIQPAKLEDSAVYLCASSLVTGGSISGYTFGSGTRLTVV.

The table lists this clone with a count of one. The chain combines TRBV27 with TRBJ1-5, with 7 bases identical to TRBD1. The ends lost 6 bases at V and 5 bases at J; junction bases unmatched: 19. CDR1 and CDR2 from the germline V gene are MNHEY and SMNVEV (reference sequence). This CDR3 comprises 18 residues. The chain's CDR3 is CASRPRRTRDSWDQPQHF. CDR3 DNA sequence: TGTGCCAGCAGACCCCGACGGACCCGGGACAGTTGGGATCAGCCCCAGCATTTT.

The chain recombines TRBV10-3 with TRBJ2-5; TRBD2 matches at 8 bases. The germline gives CDR1 ENHRY, CDR2 SYGVKD. V shed 10 bases and J 5 bases; nucleotides not matched to a gene: 15. This CDR3 spans 15 amino acids. The CDR3 nucleotides are TGTGCCAGCGAGAGTAGCGGGGTCGCAGGGGAGACCCAGTACTTC. It is translated as CASESSGVAGETQYF.

V and J are TRBV4-1 and TRBJ1-4; D remains ambiguous. CDR1 is MGHRA, CDR2 YSYEKL, per germline. This CDR3 contains 13 residues. The ends were cut back, 1 base at V and 7 bases at J, with 7 bases in the middle. In DNA form, the CDR3 reads TGCGCCAGCAGCCAAGTATATGTTGAAAAACTGTTTTTT. Its protein is CASSQVYVEKLFF.

The CDR3: CASSQEAREGEKLFF. CDR3 DNA: TGCGCCAGCAGCCAAGAAGCTAGGGAGGGAGAAAAACTGTTTTTT. This chain links TRBV4-3 with TRBJ1-4, with D hard to call. Trimming cost V 0 bases and J 8 bases, with 13 bases left between them. Germline CDR1 reads LGHNA; CDR2 reads YSLEER. This CDR3 contains 15 residues.

CDR3 sequence reads: CASSLVRDQKWEGDTEAFF. CDR3 bases: TGTGCCAGCAGCTTAGTCCGAGACCAAAAATGGGAAGGGGACACTGAAGCTTTCTTT. The V and J genes are TRBV11-3 and TRBJ1-1; possibly TRBD1 for D (5 bases). The CDR3 loop spans 19 amino acids. V lost 1 base and J lost 3, with 24 bases in between. Germline V lookup: CDR1 SGHNT, CDR2 YENEEA.

Concerning this clone itself: A read error may account for a junction end that differs from germline. The chain combines TRBV6-5 with TRBJ1-1; D might be TRBD1 (6 bases). Germline CDR1 and CDR2: MNHEY and SVGAGI. The CDR3 has 12 amino acids. The CDR3 protein is CASSYTTGEAFF. The DNA for the CDR3 is TGTGCCAGTAGTTACACAACAGGGGAAGCTTTCTTT.

The chain uses TRBV4-1 and TRBJ2-7; 9 bases are a match to TRBD2. CDR3 size: 17 residues. The germline V gene encodes CDR1 MGHRA and CDR2 YSYEKL. J gave up 6 bases and V 3 bases, and 15 bases lay outside the gene matches. The CDR3 here is CASSQARGGESGGEQYF. CDR3 DNA sequence: TGCGCCAGCAGCCAGGCGCGGGGGGGGGAGAGTGGTGGCGAGCAGTACTTC.

V and J are TRBV19 and TRBJ1-1; D is possibly TRBD1 (6 bases). In germline, CDR1 is LNHDA, CDR2 SQIVND (reference sequence). The CDR3 runs 15 residues. V lost 7 bases and J lost 3, with 18 bases in between. CDR3 sequence reads: CASNSRGGGYTEAFF. CDR3 sequence (DNA): TGTGCCAGTAATTCACGGGGGGGCGGTTACACTGAAGCTTTCTTT.

V and J are TRBV7-2 and TRBJ2-7; 9 positions match TRBD2. The germline V gene encodes CDR1 SGHTA and CDR2 FQGNSA. The CDR3 is made up of 15 amino acids. V was clipped by 3 bases and J by 2 bases; unmatched bases: 5. The CDR3 nucleotides read TGTGCCAGCAGCTTGGTCGAGCGGGGGGCCTACGAGCAGTACTTC. It yields the protein CASSLVERGAYEQYF.

CDR3 sequence reads: CASSLVPRGETQYF. In DNA, the CDR3 is TGTGCCAGCAGCTTAGTCCCTAGGGGAGAGACCCAGTACTTC. This chain uses TRBV11-2 with TRBJ2-5; tentatively, D is TRBD1 (5 bases). The V and J ends lost 1 base and 4 bases respectively, with 10 bases between them. The CDR3 sequence is 14 residues long. Per the germline V gene, CDR1 is SGHAT and CDR2 is FQNNGV.

The rearrangement joins TRBV5-6 to TRBJ2-5; 9 nucleotides align to TRBD2. The CDR3 length is 15 residues. Germline V gene data show CDR1 as SGHDT and CDR2 as YYEEEE. V shed 3 bases, J shed 3 bases, and the junction held 6 bases outside the gene matches. For the CDR3, the DNA is TGTGCCAGCAGCTCGGGCGGGGGGGCTGAAGAGACCCAGTACTTC. Protein sequence: CASSSGGGAEETQYF.

About this clone itself: At one end, the junction sequence differs from germline, possibly due to a read error. Additional DNA sequences in this sample encode the identical CDR3. The J gene is TRBJ1-6, the V gene TRBV5-1, with TRBD1 matching 9 bases. Germline V lookup: CDR1 SGHRS, CDR2 YFSETQ. This CDR3 spans 18 amino acids. The CDR3 is CASSLRPGTGSTNSPLHF. CDR3 DNA: TGCGCCAGCAGCCTGCGTCCCGGGACAGGGAGTACGAATTCCCCCCTCCACTTT.

A few counts support this clone. V is TRBV6-1 and J is TRBJ1-5; 8 positions match TRBD1. This CDR3 region has 15 residues. V shed 7 bases and J 5 bases; nucleotides not matched to a gene: 10. CDR1 MNHNS and CDR2 SASEGT come from the germline V gene. Here the CDR3 DNA reads TGTGCCAGCACTGGGACAGGAACAAATTATCAGCCCCAGCATTTT. Translation gives CASTGTGTNYQPQHF.

The CDR3 coding sequence is TGTGCCAGCAGGTCCCAGACTACGACCTCCTACGAGCAGTACTTC. Protein sequence: CASRSQTTTSYEQYF. This chain joins TRBV2 and TRBJ2-7; D might be TRBD2 (5 bases). CDR3 size: 15 residues. Trimming took 6 bases from V and 0 from J, leaving 15 bases between them. Germline V lookup: CDR1 SNHLY, CDR2 FYNNEI.

This clone was seen just once. The chain couples TRBV29-1 to TRBJ1-2, with D possibly TRBD1 on 6 matching bases. The V gene lost 7 bases and the J gene lost 4 bases, with 16 bases spanning the gap. This CDR3 is built from 13 residues. Per the germline V gene, CDR1 is SQVTM and CDR2 is ANQGSEA. The CDR3 protein is CSGGGGQAYGYTF. DNA for the CDR3: TGCAGCGGGGGAGGGGGACAAGCCTATGGCTACACCTTC.

This clone has only one observation. This chain connects TRBV5-4 to TRBJ1-5; D perhaps matches TRBD1 (5 bases). This CDR3 contains 13 residues. V was cut by 4 bases and J by 5 bases, with 10 bases left in between. Per germline, CDR1 SGHNT and CDR2 YYREEE (reference sequence). DNA of the CDR3: TGTGCCAGCAGCGGGGGGGTCCATCAGCCCCAGCATTTT. Translating gives CASSGGVHQPQHF.

V gene TRBV4-3 combines with J gene TRBJ2-2, with a tentative D call TRBD2 (7 bases). Trimming cost V 1 base and J 3 bases, with 12 bases left between them. Germline loops: CDR1 LGHNA, CDR2 YSLEER. The CDR3 loop spans 16 amino acids. The CDR3 loop reads CASSQGGGRDTGELFF. CDR3 in DNA: TGCGCCAGCAGCCAAGGGGGGGGCAGGGACACCGGGGAGCTGTTTTTT.

A single count supports this clone. The rearrangement links TRBV5-5 to TRBJ2-1; the match to TRBD1 covers 9 bases. The J segment lost 3 bases and the V segment lost 4 bases, leaving 5 bases of the junction unmatched. This CDR3 is 15 amino acids long. The germline V gene encodes CDR1 SGHKS and CDR2 YYEKEE (reference sequence). The CDR3 loop is CASSAGQGNYNEQFF. The CDR3 bases are TGTGCCAGCAGCGCGGGACAGGGCAACTACAATGAGCAGTTCTTC.

The V and J genes are TRBV19 and TRBJ1-1; weak D call: TRBD1 (5 bases). The CDR3 consists of 17 residues. Germline CDR1 is LNHDA and CDR2 is SQIVND (reference sequence). The germline V and J ends were trimmed by 7 bases and 0 bases, with 21 bases remaining between them. The CDR3, as DNA: TGTGCCAGTACCCCGGTCGGGGAGGGGTGGGTGAACACTGAAGCTTTCTTT. This gives the protein CASTPVGEGWVNTEAFF.

The V call is TRBV10-3, the J call TRBJ2-7, with D possibly matching TRBD1 (5 bases). Germline loops: CDR1 ENHRY, CDR2 SYGVKD. The ends were cut back, 8 bases at V and 4 bases at J, with 15 bases in the middle. This CDR3 comprises 13 residues. CDR3 DNA: TGTGCCATCGGGCAGGGCTACGGGTACGAGCAGTACTTC. Amino acids: CAIGQGYGYEQYF.

This sequence joins TRBV5-4 and TRBJ1-5; D perhaps matches TRBD1 (6 bases). Trimming removed 4 bases at V and 7 bases at J, with 18 bases between. From germline, CDR1 is SGHNT and CDR2 YYREEE (reference sequence). The CDR3 is made up of 15 amino acids. CDR3 loop: CASSPGAGGDQPQHF. The CDR3 region has the DNA TGTGCCAGCAGCCCTGGGGCGGGGGGCGACCAGCCCCAGCATTTT.

This chain joins TRBV27 and TRBJ2-7; 7 bases map to TRBD1. CDR3 length equals 15 residues. J lost 7 bases, V lost 0 bases, and 9 bases had no gene match. CDR1 is MNHEY, CDR2 SMNVEV, per germline (reference sequence). The CDR3 DNA reads TGTGCCAGCAGTTTATCAGGGCAGGGGGTGCTTGAGCAGTACTTC. Its translation is CASSLSGQGVLEQYF.

V usage is TRBV5-1 and J usage is TRBJ2-1; the match to TRBD1 covers 7 bases. The CDR3 covers 14 residues. Trimming took 0 bases from V and 6 from J; bases not matched to a gene: 3. CDR1 is SGHRS and CDR2 is YFSETQ in the germline V gene. The CDR3 nucleotides read TGCGCCAGCAGCTTGGGGCAGGGGGTCAATGAGCAGTTCTTC. Its protein is CASSLGQGVNEQFF.

The chain uses TRBV5-1 and TRBJ2-5; perhaps TRBD1 as D (6 bases). The CDR3 consists of 13 residues. V gave up 6 bases and J gave up 0 bases, with 9 bases separating them. The germline CDR1 and CDR2 sequences are SGHRS and YFSETQ. In nucleotides, the CDR3 is TGCGCCAGCACAGGACAGAACCAAGAGACCCAGTACTTC. Residues: CASTGQNQETQYF.